This T cell receptor (beta chain) was identified in a study of cytomegalovirus exposure and HLA in healthy donors (TCRdb year 2017). Background on the whole study: According to a later analysis, the roughly 120 validation repertoires were produced on the same platform as the 666 repertoires of the first cohort. The study was designed to test whether signatures of past pathogen exposure could be identified by cataloging public T cell receptors. In addition to the first cohort of around 670 subjects, a separate validation cohort of 120 different subjects was used. The study combined high-throughput TCR immunosequencing, statistical association of individual TCRs with disease status, and machine learning to predict cytomegalovirus infection status.

Receptors were amplified or captured by the immunoSEQ multiplex PCR assay. In the original analysis: To diagnose cytomegalovirus status from the catalog of TCR beta chain sequences, a statistical classification framework was built. The source is immuneACCESS, and TCRdb retained only in-frame sequences with V and J called. Part of the clones is not carried over; for the studies checked, unresolved V genes explain less than half of this, and the remainder is unexplained. V and J calls and clone size are copied from that table; D and trimming were computed from the DNA. This sample has under 250,000 clones in its table, and approximately 84% of those were observed once. Of the sample, about 12% is held by the ten largest clones. The donors were included in the validation cohort of approximately 130 subjects, a group kept apart from the approximately 700-subject first cohort. Overall study results and their limits: In the study, around 150 TCR beta chains were listed as associated with cytomegalovirus. In both the original and validation cohorts, the classifier was reported to diagnose cytomegalovirus status with high specificity and sensitivity. It was suggested by the authors that the approach could potentially be generalized to other disease states and immunological phenotypes. In a later analysis, TCRs clustered in the first cohort were found to also tend to co-occur in the roughly 120 validation repertoires, with 94% of cluster scores above 0. Three of the identified cytomegalovirus-associated TCR beta chains were confirmed in vitro to be specific for cytomegalovirus antigens. All 120 or so repertoires were used to score co-occurrence in the validation cohort in a later analysis, because that analysis had no HLA typing for the cohort. Most TCR sequences were observed very rarely across donors, whereas some public TCRs were present in many individuals.

Regarding this clone: It lacks a known antigen. It has no much larger one-base neighbor in the sample; base qualities were not kept.

The CDR3 runs 12 residues from the cysteine to the phenylalanine. This entry keeps only the CDR3 DNA: 36 bases, framed from base 1. The V and J ends are trimmed by 2 bases and 3 bases, leaving 5 bases between them. Sequences WSHSY (CDR1) and SAAADI (CDR2) are obtained from the germline V gene. Input material: PBMCs. This clonotype originated in a man younger than 30 in good health and CMV-seropositive. The V gene is TRBV10-2 and the J gene is TRBJ2-7; the D gene lacks a confident call. The CDR3 protein sequence reads: CASSEPDYEQYF. The DNA sequence is TGCGCCAGCAGTGAGCCGGACTACGAGCAGTACTTC.